Presented here are 21 T cell receptor beta chains from one specimen sequenced in a study of beta chain features in type 1 diabetes. Study-wide results and limits: The study found moderately but significantly shorter TCRB CDR3s in all four CD4+ subsets of Type 1 diabetes patients.

Expressed TCRB transcripts were sequenced because the isolated RNA had all been reverse transcribed beforehand. Some clones are missing from TCRdb's copy, which holds only in-frame ones; the method was immunoSEQ multiplex PCR. The repertoire holds some 360,000 clones, around 10% seen once, with 0.6% in the top ten. These receptors' antigens are unknown. Sequenced sample: central memory CD4+ T cells from blood. The receptors stem from a man aged 25-45 years with type 1 diabetes.

V usage is TRBV5-1 and J usage is TRBJ1-1, with unresolved D. Trimming left V 1 base short and J 4 bases short, with 8 bases between. The CDR3 has 13 residues. CDR1 SGHRS and CDR2 YFSETQ come from the germline V gene. The CDR3 loop is CASSLWEGTEAFF. The CDR3 DNA reads as TGCGCCAGCAGCTTGTGGGAGGGCACTGAAGCTTTCTTT.

This clone was recorded a few times. The V call is TRBV11-2, the J call TRBJ2-2, with D tentatively TRBD2 (6 bases). This CDR3 is 15 amino acids long. Germline loops: CDR1 SGHAT, CDR2 FQNNGV. Trimming took off 1 base at V and 7 bases at J, with 13 bases between the two ends. CDR3: CASSLGVAAGGELFF. The CDR3 coding sequence is TGTGCCAGCAGCTTAGGGGTAGCGGCCGGCGGGGAGCTGTTTTTT.

This clone was seen only a few times. This sequence joins TRBV28 and TRBJ2-3; D is possibly TRBD1 (6 bases). The CDR3 extends over 14 amino acids. Germline V gives CDR1 MDHEN, CDR2 SYDVKM. V shed 4 bases and J shed 4 bases, with 12 bases lying between them. The CDR3 sequence is CASSSPQGPDTQYF. The DNA for the CDR3 is TGTGCCAGCAGTTCACCACAGGGTCCAGATACGCAGTATTTT.

This clone was seen a few times. The chain has TRBV11-2 and TRBJ2-3; 8 bases fit TRBD1. The CDR3 length is 15 residues. Germline CDR1 and CDR2: SGHAT and FQNNGV. The J segment lost 9 bases and the V segment lost 6 bases, leaving 14 bases of the junction unmatched. CDR3 sequence (DNA): TGTGCCAGCAGTATCGGAAGGACAGGGCGATCCACGCAGTATTTT. This sequence encodes CASSIGRTGRSTQYF.

This clone occurred a few times. The V call is TRBV27, the J call TRBJ2-2; unclear D gene. CDR1 is MNHEY and CDR2 is SMNVEV in the germline V gene (reference sequence). This CDR3 is 13 amino acids long. V was shortened by 2 bases and J by 4 bases, with 5 bases between the two germline ends. The CDR3 loop is CASSLLITGELFF. The CDR3, as DNA: TGTGCCAGCAGTTTACTGATCACCGGGGAGCTGTTTTTT.

The genes are TRBV27 and TRBJ1-2, with TRBD1 as a possible D gene (6 bases). Germline V lookup: CDR1 MNHEY, CDR2 SMNVEV (reference sequence). The V and J ends lost 6 bases and 3 bases respectively, with 11 bases between them. The CDR3 spans 13 residues. CDR3 protein: CASRPTGHYGYTF. For the CDR3, the DNA is TGTGCCAGCAGGCCAACAGGGCACTATGGCTACACCTTC.

The chain recombines TRBV5-1 with TRBJ2-7; D is perhaps TRBD2 (6 bases). Germline V CDR1 and CDR2: SGHRS, YFSETQ. Between the trimmed V and J ends, which lost 1 base and 2 bases, there was a span of 13 bases. The CDR3 contains 15 residues. CDR3 in DNA: TGCGCCAGCAGCTTGCGCTTTGGGGGGACCTACGAGCAGTACTTC. Its protein product is CASSLRFGGTYEQYF. Together with reference TRBV5-1 and TRBJ2-7, the CDR3 gives the full variable domain: KAGVTQTPRYLIKTRGQQVTLSCSPISGHRSVSWYQQTPGQGLQFLFEYFSETQRNKGNFPGRFSGRQFSNSRSEMNVSTLELGDSALYLCASSLRFGGTYEQYFGPGTRLTVT.

This clone has just one count. The chain links TRBV2 to TRBJ2-1, with D perhaps TRBD2 (5 bases). This CDR3 contains 13 residues. The V and J ends lost 2 bases and 7 bases respectively, with 9 bases between them. Germline CDR1 reads SNHLY; CDR2 reads FYNNEI. CDR3 sequence: CASSELEGNEQFF. CDR3 sequence (DNA): TGTGCCAGCAGTGAACTCGAGGGAAATGAGCAGTTCTTC.

This clone occurred a few times. The chain has TRBV11-2 and TRBJ2-3, with 9 positions matching TRBD2. The CDR3 totals 16 residues. J was trimmed by 1 base and V by 5 bases; bases with no gene match: 7. In germline, CDR1 is SGHAT, CDR2 FQNNGV. The CDR3, as DNA: TGTGCCAGCAGCCTACTTAGCGGGAGCGGCACAGATACGCAGTATTTT. It translates to CASSLLSGSGTDTQYF.

This clone showed up just a few times. The rearrangement links TRBV6-6 to TRBJ2-7; 8 nucleotides line up with TRBD2. The V and J ends lost 8 bases and 2 bases, in that order; junction bases with no gene match: 8. The CDR3 extends over 14 amino acids. CDR1 and CDR2 from the germline V gene are MNHNY and SVGAGI (reference sequence). This CDR3 is CASGPAGATYEQYF. CDR3 in DNA: TGTGCCAGCGGACCAGCGGGAGCCACCTACGAGCAGTACTTC.

This clone has just a few counts. V and J are TRBV5-6 and TRBJ1-2; no definite D call. Germline V gene lookup returns CDR1 SGHDT and CDR2 YYEEEE. V was clipped by 0 bases and J by 1 base, with 10 bases between them. There are 15 residues in the CDR3. The CDR3 DNA reads TGTGCCAGCAGCTTGGCCACGAGGGATAACTATGGCTACACCTTC. Translated, it gives CASSLATRDNYGYTF. Looking up the rest from reference TRBV5-6 and TRBJ1-2 gives the full variable domain: DAGVTQSPTHLIKTRGQQVTLRCSPKSGHDTVSWYQQALGQGPQFIFQYYEEEERQRGNFPDRFSGHQFPNYSSELNVNALLLGDSALYLCASSLATRDNYGYTFGSGTRLTVV.

This clone was seen ten or more times. The chain joins TRBV7-9 to TRBJ2-7; D perhaps matches TRBD2 (5 bases). This CDR3 comprises 15 residues. Germline assignment: CDR1 SEHNR and CDR2 FQNEAQ (reference sequence). The ends were cut back, 7 bases at V and 7 bases at J, with 23 bases in the middle. The CDR3 region has the DNA TGTGCCAGCATCCTAGACAAGGCAGGTCCGGGGGAGCAGTACTTC. Encoded protein: CASILDKAGPGEQYF.

CDR3 residues: CASRYSGPAFYEQYF. The CDR3 nucleotides read TGTGCCAGCAGGTATAGCGGGCCCGCCTTCTACGAGCAGTACTTC. The gene calls are TRBV2 and TRBJ2-7; 7 bases map to TRBD2. Germline trimming cut 6 bases from V and 3 bases from J; bases unmatched to any gene: 11. Germline-derived CDR1 and CDR2 are SNHLY and FYNNEI. The CDR3 totals 15 residues.

This clone appeared a few times. The chain joins TRBV29-1 to TRBJ2-3; 7 positions match TRBD2. CDR3 size: 16 residues. J was trimmed by 1 base and V by 4 bases; bases with no gene match: 11. Germline V gene sequence: CDR1 SQVTM, CDR2 ANQGSEA. Here the CDR3 reads CSVAGGSTGGTDTQYF. CDR3 in DNA: TGCAGCGTTGCTGGCGGGAGTACTGGAGGCACAGATACGCAGTATTTT.

This clone was seen only a few times. V usage is TRBV2 and J usage is TRBJ1-3; D gene uncertain. This CDR3 is built from 15 residues. In germline, CDR1 is SNHLY, CDR2 FYNNEI. V dropped 5 bases and J dropped 0 bases, with 11 bases sitting between them. CDR3 residues: CASSRTSYSGNTIYF. In DNA, the CDR3 is TGTGCCAGCAGTCGCACAAGTTACTCTGGAAACACCATATATTTT.

This clone appeared a few times. The gene calls are TRBV29-1 and TRBJ2-7; 10 bases align to TRBD1. Per germline, CDR1 SQVTM and CDR2 ANQGSEA. The CDR3 contains 12 residues. The V and J ends lost 7 bases and 2 bases, in that order; junction bases with no gene match: 2. Here the CDR3 DNA reads TGCAGCGCAGGACAGGGGGCCTACGAGCAGTACTTC. This codes for CSAGQGAYEQYF.

The chain couples TRBV27 to TRBJ1-5; 8 nucleotides match TRBD1. J gave up 6 bases and V 4 bases, and 17 bases lay outside the gene matches. Germline V lookup: CDR1 MNHEY, CDR2 SMNVEV (reference sequence). The CDR3 is 18 residues long. The CDR3: CASSSTPLAQGARQPQHF. The CDR3 DNA reads as TGTGCCAGCAGTTCAACACCACTCGCTCAGGGGGCCCGTCAGCCCCAGCATTTT.

In its sample, this clone was seen a few times. The rearrangement uses TRBV7-9 and TRBJ2-7; 7 nucleotides agree with TRBD1. J lost 2 bases, V lost 1 base, and 2 bases had no gene match. The CDR3 sequence is 14 residues long. Per germline, CDR1 SEHNR and CDR2 FQNEAQ (reference sequence). In DNA, the CDR3 is TGTGCCAGCAGCTTAGAGGGGGCCACCTACGAGCAGTACTTC. This gives the protein CASSLEGATYEQYF.

V is TRBV5-1 and J is TRBJ1-1; TRBD1 matches 7 bases. The CDR3 is made up of 16 amino acids. Germline V gene data show CDR1 as SGHRS and CDR2 as YFSETQ. The ends lost 7 bases at V and 0 bases at J; junction bases unmatched: 12. CDR3 bases: TGCGCCAGCCGTCCGTCCGGGACAGTACTGAACACTGAAGCTTTCTTT. Its protein product is CASRPSGTVLNTEAFF.

This clone has just a few counts. V usage is TRBV9 and J usage is TRBJ1-1; D call uncertain. The germline V and J ends were trimmed by 0 bases and 1 base, with 7 bases remaining between them. This CDR3 region has 14 residues. The germline V gene has CDR1 SGDLS and CDR2 YYNGEE. The CDR3, as DNA: TGTGCCAGCAGCGTAGAGGCAGGGAACACTGAAGCTTTCTTT. As protein: CASSVEAGNTEAFF.

Points on this clone: The junction differs from germline at one of its ends, possibly a read error. This chain uses TRBV5-1 with TRBJ2-1, with a possible D match to TRBD1 (6 bases). Germline CDR1 is SGHRS and CDR2 is YFSETQ. This CDR3 spans 15 amino acids. The CDR3 DNA reads TGCGCCAGCAGACTCACGGGACACTCCTTCAATGAGCAGTTCTTC. Translated: CASRLTGHSFNEQFF.